This is a list of T cell receptor beta chains from one sample in a study of blood T cell repertoires in COVID-19. Repertoires were generated with immunoSEQ multiplex PCR, while TCRdb's copy carries only in-frame clones and drops some. Among about 140,000 clones listed, roughly four fifths were seen once. Sequenced: peripheral blood. Receptor source: a man older than 75 with acute or convalescent COVID-19. Both conserved end residues are part of each CDR3. D genes are given only for firm matches. Part of the rows lack a size; the others show once, few, many or a class for expanded clones.

V gene,D gene,clone size,J gene,CDR3 protein,CDR3 DNA
TRBV5-4,TRBD2,few,TRBJ2-3,CASSSGLAGGLDTQYF,TGTGCCAGCAGCTCTGGACTAGCGGGGGGGCTAGATACGCAGTATTTT
TRBV7-9,-,-,TRBJ1-1,CASSFYRENTEAFF,TGTGCCAGCAGTTTCTACAGGGAGAACACTGAAGCTTTCTTT
TRBV5-1,TRBD1,few,TRBJ2-1,CASSMGQGGKNEQFF,TGCGCCAGCAGCATGGGACAGGGGGGTAAAAATGAGCAGTTCTTC
TRBV5-1,-,-,TRBJ2-5,CASSPAANGYLATQYF,TGCGCCAGCAGCCCGGCGGCCAATGGGTACCTGGCGACCCAGTACTTC
TRBV6-5,TRBD1,-,TRBJ1-6,CASSTGTVASPLHF,TGTGCCAGCAGTACCGGGACAGTGGCTTCACCCCTCCACTTT
TRBV2,-,-,TRBJ1-5,CASRMSVSSNQPQHF,TGTGCCAGCAGGATGTCAGTCTCTAGCAATCAGCCCCAGCATTTT
TRBV7-2,-,-,TRBJ1-2,CASSPGQSYGYTF,TGTGCCAGCAGCCCGGGACAAAGCTATGGCTACACCTTC
TRBV13,TRBD2,-,TRBJ2-3,CASSLTLAGQTSTDTQYF,TGTGCCAGCAGCTTAACCCTAGCGGGCCAGACTAGCACAGATACGCAGTATTTT
TRBV28,-,-,TRBJ2-1,CASSLIRGRGSNEQFF,TGTGCCAGCAGTTTGATCCGGGGTCGGGGGAGCAATGAGCAGTTCTTC
TRBV5-1,-,-,TRBJ1-4,CASSATGLNNEKLFF,TGCGCCAGCAGCGCCACAGGGCTTAATAATGAAAAACTGTTTTTT
TRBV7-9,-,-,TRBJ1-3,CASSPSGRRGNTIYF,TGTGCCAGCAGCCCGAGCGGAAGACGGGGGAACACCATATATTTT
TRBV3-1/TRBV3-2,TRBD1,-,TRBJ1-1,CASSLNRGLTEAFF,TGTGCCAGCAGTCTGAACAGGGGGCTGACTGAAGCTTTCTTT
TRBV6-6,TRBD2,-,TRBJ2-5,CASSLGLDQETQYF,TGTGCCAGCAGCCTGGGACTAGACCAAGAGACCCAGTACTTC
TRBV5-6,-,-,TRBJ1-1,CASSYAGLAFF,TGTGCCAGCAGCTACGCGGGGTTAGCTTTCTTT
TRBV27,-,-,TRBJ1-6,CASTSTPLGSSPLHF,TGTGCCAGCACCTCGACTCCCCTCGGGTCTTCACCCCTCCACTTT
TRBV6-4,-,-,TRBJ2-2,CASSVVAVGGELFF,TGTGCCAGCAGTGTCGTAGCGGTCGGCGGGGAGCTGTTTTTT
TRBV20-1,-,few,TRBJ2-5,CSASDAGWETQYF,TGCAGTGCTAGTGATGCGGGGTGGGAGACCCAGTACTTC
TRBV5-8,-,-,TRBJ1-6,CASSGRQANSPLHF,TGTGCCAGCAGCGGGAGACAAGCAAATTCACCCCTCCACTTT
TRBV19,TRBD1,-,TRBJ2-2,CASNGDRANTGELFF,TGTGCCAGTAATGGCGACAGGGCAAACACCGGGGAGCTGTTTTTT
TRBV3-1/TRBV3-2,-,-,TRBJ1-2,CASSAGRLNYGYTF,TGTGCCAGCAGCGCGGGACGCCTTAACTATGGCTACACCTTC
TRBV28,-,few,TRBJ1-1,CASSLGARGSVAFF,TGTGCCAGCAGTTTAGGGGCTAGGGGATCTGTTGCTTTCTTT
TRBV2,TRBD1,-,TRBJ1-2,CASSADRTSVYGYTF,TGTGCCAGCAGTGCGGACAGGACCTCGGTGTATGGCTACACCTTC
TRBV7-2,-,-,TRBJ1-3,CASSLNRGSGNTIYF,TGTGCCAGCAGCTTGAACCGGGGATCTGGAAACACCATATATTTT
TRBV28,TRBD2,once,TRBJ2-5,CASSPPGLAGIQETQYF,TGTGCCAGCAGTCCCCCGGGACTAGCGGGTATTCAAGAGACCCAGTACTTC
TRBV3-1/TRBV3-2,-,-,TRBJ1-1,CASSQATGMNTEAFF,TGTGCCAGCAGCCAAGCGACAGGAATGAACACTGAAGCTTTCTTT
TRBV9,TRBD2,-,TRBJ2-5,CASSAGGPLAAETQYF,TGTGCCAGCAGCGCGGGGGGTCCACTAGCGGCGGAGACCCAGTACTTC
TRBV2,-,-,TRBJ2-5,CASTDGAGQETQYF,TGTGCCAGCACCGACGGGGCGGGACAAGAGACCCAGTACTTC
TRBV6-2/TRBV6-3,-,once,TRBJ1-4,CASSSRQVYSDEKLFF,TGTGCCAGCAGTTCCAGACAGGTCTACTCGGATGAAAAACTGTTTTTT
TRBV7-2,-,-,TRBJ1-4,CASSLVAGAPEKLFF,TGTGCCAGCAGCTTAGTGGCGGGGGCGCCCGAAAAACTGTTTTTT
TRBV28,TRBD2,-,TRBJ2-3,CASSSQGLAGSTDTQYF,TGTGCCAGCAGTTCCCAAGGACTAGCGGGGAGCACAGATACGCAGTATTTT
TRBV10-3,-,once,TRBJ1-2,CAISVSGGGQRSGYTF,TGTGCCATCAGCGTTTCGGGGGGAGGCCAGAGGAGTGGCTACACCTTC
TRBV6-6,TRBD1,once,TRBJ1-2,CASSSLTGSYGYTF,TGTGCCAGCAGTTCCTTGACAGGGAGCTATGGCTACACCTTC
TRBV3-1/TRBV3-2,-,-,TRBJ1-1,CASSQVQNTEAFF,TGTGCCAGCAGCCAAGTCCAGAACACTGAAGCTTTCTTT
TRBV5-5,-,few,TRBJ1-1,CASRPTAVNTEAFF,TGTGCCAGCAGGCCCACAGCGGTGAACACTGAAGCTTTCTTT
TRBV6-1,-,-,TRBJ1-2,CASSDSGDYGYTF,TGTGCCAGCAGTGATTCGGGGGACTATGGCTACACCTTC
TRBV4-2,TRBD2,-,TRBJ2-3,CASSQDWAWGGTDTQYF,TGTGCCAGCAGCCAAGATTGGGCTTGGGGAGGGACAGATACGCAGTATTTT
TRBV5-6,TRBD1,-,TRBJ1-1,CASSLRAGTDSPVTEAFF,TGTGCCAGCAGCCTAAGGGCCGGGACAGACAGCCCGGTCACTGAAGCTTTCTTT
TRBV5-1,TRBD1,-,TRBJ1-1,CASSFMDRDTEAFF,TGCGCCAGCAGCTTCATGGACAGGGATACTGAAGCTTTCTTT
TRBV5-1,-,-,TRBJ2-7,CASSPETAQDYEQYF,TGCGCCAGCAGCCCCGAGACTGCTCAAGACTACGAGCAGTACTTC
TRBV7-8,TRBD2,-,TRBJ2-2,CASSSSGGAISGTGELFF,TGTGCCAGCAGCTCTAGCGGGGGGGCCATATCGGGCACCGGGGAGCTGTTTTTT
TRBV3-1/TRBV3-2,TRBD2,-,TRBJ2-1,CASSQEGGRYNEQFF,TGTGCCAGCAGCCAAGAGGGCGGGAGATACAATGAGCAGTTCTTC
TRBV7-6,-,-,TRBJ2-1,CASSRYTREQFF,TGTGCCAGCAGCCGTTACACACGTGAGCAGTTCTTC
TRBV27,-,once,TRBJ2-3,CAIRPRSTDTQYF,TGTGCCATCCGTCCCAGGAGCACAGATACGCAGTATTTT
TRBV7-9,-,-,TRBJ1-2,CASSLSVTLESPEGYTF,TGTGCCAGCAGCCTGTCAGTCACGTTGGAGTCGCCGGAAGGCTACACCTTC
TRBV6-2/TRBV6-3,TRBD2,-,TRBJ2-1,CASSYERGGSYNEQFF,TGTGCCAGCAGTTACGAGCGGGGGGGCTCCTACAATGAGCAGTTCTTC
TRBV2,-,-,TRBJ1-3,CASEEAGNTIYF,TGTGCCAGCGAAGAGGCTGGAAACACCATATATTTT
TRBV2,-,-,TRBJ1-4,CASSVGLYATNEKLFF,TGTGCCAGCAGTGTGGGGCTATATGCAACTAATGAAAAACTGTTTTTT
TRBV9,-,once,TRBJ1-1,CASSVGPARGTEAFF,TGTGCCAGCAGCGTAGGCCCCGCCAGGGGCACTGAAGCTTTCTTT
TRBV19,-,-,TRBJ1-5,CASSIVEARKPQHF,TGTGCCAGTAGTATAGTCGAAGCGAGGAAGCCCCAGCATTTT
TRBV2,TRBD1,-,TRBJ2-1,CASSTGAGEQFF,TGTGCCAGCAGTACAGGGGCGGGTGAGCAGTTCTTC
TRBV12-5,-,-,TRBJ2-5,CASGLDRPIEETQYF,TGTGCTAGTGGTTTAGACAGGCCCATCGAAGAGACCCAGTACTTC
TRBV10-3,-,-,TRBJ1-1,CAITRGGNTEAFF,TGTGCCATCACCCGAGGCGGGAACACTGAAGCTTTCTTT
TRBV2,TRBD2,-,TRBJ2-5,CASGTRKAETQYF,TGTGCCAGCGGGACTAGGAAGGCCGAGACCCAGTACTTC
TRBV6-2/TRBV6-3,TRBD1,-,TRBJ1-5,CASSYGQVTQPQHF,TGTGCCAGCAGTTACGGACAGGTCACACAGCCCCAGCATTTT
TRBV5-1,-,-,TRBJ2-3,CASSLAEGDTQYF,TGCGCCAGCAGCTTGGCGGAGGGGGATACGCAGTATTTT
TRBV12-3/TRBV12-4,-,-,TRBJ1-1,CASSTQGNTEAFF,TGTGCCAGCAGTACACAGGGGAACACTGAAGCTTTCTTT
TRBV5-1,TRBD2,-,TRBJ2-1,CASQSSGGANEQFF,TGCGCCAGCCAATCTAGCGGGGGGGCAAATGAGCAGTTCTTC
TRBV3-1/TRBV3-2,-,-,TRBJ2-4,CASSQGAAAKNIQYF,TGTGCCAGCAGCCAAGGGGCTGCTGCCAAAAACATTCAGTACTTC
TRBV27,TRBD1,-,TRBJ1-5,CASSSRQGRQPQHF,TGTGCCAGCAGTTCCCGACAGGGTCGCCAGCCCCAGCATTTT